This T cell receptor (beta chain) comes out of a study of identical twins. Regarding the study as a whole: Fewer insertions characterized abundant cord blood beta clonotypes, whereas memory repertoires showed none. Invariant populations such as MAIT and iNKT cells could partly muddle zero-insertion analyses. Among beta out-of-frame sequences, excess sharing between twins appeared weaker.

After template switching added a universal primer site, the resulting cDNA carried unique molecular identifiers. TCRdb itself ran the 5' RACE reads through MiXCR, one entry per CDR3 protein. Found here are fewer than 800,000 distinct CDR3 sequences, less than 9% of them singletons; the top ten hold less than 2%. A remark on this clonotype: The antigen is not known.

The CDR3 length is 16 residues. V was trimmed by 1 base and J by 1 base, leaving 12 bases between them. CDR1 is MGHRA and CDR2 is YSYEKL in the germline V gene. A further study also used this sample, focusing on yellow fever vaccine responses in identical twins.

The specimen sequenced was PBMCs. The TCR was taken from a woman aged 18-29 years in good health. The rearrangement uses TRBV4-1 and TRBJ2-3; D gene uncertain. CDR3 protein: CASSQGPVGGTDTQYF. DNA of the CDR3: TGCGCCAGCAGCCAAGGGCCAGTGGGTGGCACAGATACGCAGTATTTT.